This entry lists 25 T cell receptor beta chains sequenced from one sample in a study of cytomegalovirus exposure and HLA in healthy donors. It was with 60 Vbeta and 13 Jbeta primers that the PCR ran. Measured with immunoSEQ multiplex PCR; TCRdb has only the in-frame clones, and not every one. The sample holds some 150,000 clones, around 85% seen once. The specimen was PBMCs. All receptors come from a female donor in good health and CMV-seronegative.

This chain joins TRBV10-3 and TRBJ2-7; TRBD1 is a possible D gene (7 bases). The CDR3 contains 15 residues. CDR1 is ENHRY and CDR2 is SYGVKD in the germline V gene. The CDR3 spells CASSRAGGMSNEQYF. The CDR3 coding sequence is TGTGCTTCCTCACGGGCAGGGGGGATGAGTAACGAGCAGTACTTC.

This clone was counted a single time. The rearrangement uses TRBV4-1 and TRBJ2-5, with TRBD1 identical over 9 bases. The V gene's germline CDR1 is MGHRA and CDR2 YSYEKL. The CDR3 runs 15 residues. V was clipped by 6 bases and J by 4 bases; unmatched bases: 9. The CDR3 loop reads CASRQQGARGETQYF. The CDR3 DNA reads as TGCGCCAGCAGGCAACAGGGGGCGAGAGGAGAGACCCAGTACTTC.

This clone has just one count. V is TRBV29-1 and J is TRBJ1-2, with 8 bases lining up with TRBD1. This CDR3 spans 12 amino acids. V gave up 7 bases and J gave up 5 bases; unmatched junction bases: 6. CDR1 SQVTM and CDR2 ANQGSEA come from the germline V gene. Written as DNA, the CDR3 is TGCAGCGGTACAGGGGGTGGGTATGGCTACACCTTC. It codes for CSGTGGGYGYTF.

CDR3 DNA: TGTGCCAGTACGGGGGAGAACTCCTACGAGCAGTACTTC. Translating it yields CASTGENSYEQYF. The rearrangement uses TRBV19 and TRBJ2-7; maybe TRBD2 (6 bases). CDR3 length: 13 residues. V was clipped by 7 bases and J by 0 bases, with 10 bases between them. Germline CDR1 LNHDA, CDR2 SQIVND (reference sequence).

The CDR3 DNA sequence: TGCGCCAGCAGCCAAGCTCCCGGGGAGCTGTTTTTT. This codes for CASSQAPGELFF. The chain combines TRBV4-1 with TRBJ2-2; D not certain. Trimming removed 1 base at V and 6 bases at J, with 3 bases between. CDR3 length equals 12 residues. Germline CDR1 reads MGHRA; CDR2 reads YSYEKL.

This clone was counted a single time. The chain uses TRBV19 and TRBJ1-5; 7 nucleotides match TRBD1. J was trimmed by 4 bases and V by 5 bases; bases with no gene match: 8. The CDR3 has 15 residues. CDR1 LNHDA and CDR2 SQIVND come from the germline V gene (reference sequence). CDR3 nucleotides: TGTGCCAGTAGTCTCGAAGGGACAGTAAATCAGCCCCAGCATTTT. Its protein product is CASSLEGTVNQPQHF.

This clone was found a few times. This chain joins TRBV29-1 and TRBJ1-4, with a possible D match to TRBD1 (6 bases). V lost 3 bases to trimming and J lost 5 bases, with 13 bases between them. Germline V lookup: CDR1 SQVTM, CDR2 ANQGSEA. The CDR3 is 14 residues long. The CDR3 DNA follows: TGCAGCGTTGATTCAGGGGTCGCAAATGAAAAACTGTTTTTT. Protein product: CSVDSGVANEKLFF. The full variable domain, with the rest looked up from reference TRBV29-1 and TRBJ1-4, is SAVISQKPSRDICQRGTSLTIQCQVDSQVTMMFWYRQQPGQSLTLIATANQGSEATYESGFVIDKFPISRPNLTFSTLTVSNMSPEDSSIYLCSVDSGVANEKLFFGSGTQLSVL.

The chain uses TRBV27 and TRBJ2-7, with a weak D call TRBD1 (5 bases). CDR1 and CDR2 from the germline V gene are MNHEY and SMNVEV (reference sequence). The length of the CDR3 is 18 residues. V lost 0 bases and J 3 bases, leaving 21 bases between the germline ends. In nucleotides, the CDR3 is TGTGCCAGCAGTTTATCTCTGGCCGAGTCCAGGGCCAACTACGAGCAGTACTTC. Protein sequence: CASSLSLAESRANYEQYF.

About this clone: This sample includes further DNA sequences coding for the same CDR3. The CDR3 sequence is CAMGGGHEQYF. The CDR3 DNA sequence: TGTGCTATGGGTGGAGGTCACGAGCAGTACTTC. The chain joins TRBV10-3 to TRBJ2-7, with D maybe TRBD2 (5 bases). This CDR3 spans 11 amino acids. In germline, CDR1 is ENHRY, CDR2 SYGVKD.

The genes are TRBV2 and TRBJ1-4; D is possibly TRBD1 (6 bases). The CDR3 runs to 11 residues. CDR1 and CDR2 (germline): SNHLY, FYNNEI. With 2 bases removed from V and 16 bases from J, the gap between germline ends came to 11 bases. The CDR3 here is CASSENREGFF. CDR3 in DNA: TGTGCCAGCAGTGAAAACAGGGAAGGGTTTTTT.

The J gene is TRBJ2-7, the V gene TRBV13, with 7 bases that match TRBD1. From germline, CDR1 is PRHDT and CDR2 FYEKMQ (reference sequence). This CDR3 is 14 amino acids long. The V and J ends lost 4 bases and 3 bases, in that order; junction bases with no gene match: 6. CDR3: CASSSTGDFYEQYF. As DNA, the CDR3 is TGTGCCAGCAGCTCAACAGGGGATTTCTACGAGCAGTACTTC.

The chain combines TRBV6-1 with TRBJ1-4; D is perhaps TRBD1 (6 bases). Germline CDR1 and CDR2: MNHNS and SASEGT. The CDR3 totals 14 residues. Between the trimmed V and J ends, which lost 11 bases and 5 bases, there was a span of 18 bases. CDR3 coding DNA: TGTGCCCTCAGAAAGAGGCAGGGGAATGAAAAACTGTTTTTT. This gives the protein CALRKRQGNEKLFF.

The chain employs TRBV27 and TRBJ1-1; 9 positions match TRBD1. Germline assignment: CDR1 MNHEY and CDR2 SMNVEV (reference sequence). This CDR3 comprises 14 residues. Losses at the gene ends were 6 bases for V and 1 base for J; bases not matched to a gene: 3. CDR3 sequence reads: CASSMGQGNTEAFF. CDR3 bases: TGTGCCAGCAGCATGGGACAGGGGAACACTGAAGCTTTCTTT.

This chain links TRBV5-4 with TRBJ1-4, with TRBD1 matching over 7 bases. V shed 0 bases, J shed 3 bases, and the junction held 2 bases outside the gene matches. CDR3 size: 15 residues. Germline V gene data show CDR1 as SGHNT and CDR2 as YYREEE (reference sequence). The CDR3 region is CASSLEGAANEKLFF. The CDR3 nucleotides are TGTGCCAGCAGCTTGGAGGGGGCGGCTAATGAAAAACTGTTTTTT.

The chain uses TRBV13 and TRBJ2-1, with D perhaps TRBD1 (5 bases). Germline lookup yields CDR1 PRHDT and CDR2 FYEKMQ (reference sequence). The V end was cut by 1 base, the J end by 10 bases, with 8 bases between. This CDR3 is built from 12 residues. The CDR3 DNA reads TGTGCCAGCAGCTTAGACCGGACAGAGCAGTTCTTC. It is translated as CASSLDRTEQFF.

The rearrangement links TRBV4-1 to TRBJ2-4; 8 bases map to TRBD2. Germline CDR1 MGHRA, CDR2 YSYEKL. The CDR3 has 14 residues. Germline trimming cut 4 bases from V and 8 bases from J; bases unmatched to any gene: 7. CDR3 region: CASSRPGLGDIQYF. Here the CDR3 DNA reads TGCGCCAGCAGCCGCCCGGGACTAGGGGACATTCAGTACTTC.

This chain connects TRBV27 to TRBJ1-1; D possibly corresponds to TRBD1 (5 bases). Germline lookup yields CDR1 MNHEY and CDR2 SMNVEV (reference sequence). The CDR3 runs 14 residues. Deletions cut 3 bases from V and 4 bases from J, with 12 bases between. CDR3 nucleotides: TGTGCCAGCAGTTTTTCAGGGAGGGGCACTGAAGCTTTCTTT. This gives the protein CASSFSGRGTEAFF.

In this sample, this clone turned up a few times. V is TRBV28 and J is TRBJ1-1, with 7 positions matching TRBD1. J gave up 0 bases and V 0 bases, and 1 base lay outside the gene matches. The germline CDR1 and CDR2 sequences are MDHEN and SYDVKM. This CDR3 is built from 15 residues. For the CDR3, the DNA is TGTGCCAGCAGTTTATGGGGACAGTTGAACACTGAAGCTTTCTTT. Its translation: CASSLWGQLNTEAFF.

The chain uses TRBV29-1 and TRBJ2-5; TRBD2 matches at 13 bases. The CDR3 spans 16 residues. J gave up 0 bases and V 5 bases, and 6 bases lay outside the gene matches. Germline V gene data show CDR1 as SQVTM and CDR2 as ANQGSEA. CDR3 nucleotide sequence: TGCAGCGTTACCGGGACTAGCGGGGAGTACCAAGAGACCCAGTACTTC. Translated, it gives CSVTGTSGEYQETQYF.

The V gene is TRBV9, the J gene TRBJ1-1; 9 nucleotides line up with TRBD1. Germline V gene data show CDR1 as SGDLS and CDR2 as YYNGEE. V was pared by 3 bases and J by 3 bases, with 3 bases of the junction left unmatched. The CDR3 contains 14 residues. The CDR3 DNA reads as TGTGCCAGCAGCGAATGGGACAGGGACACTGAAGCTTTCTTT. Translated: CASSEWDRDTEAFF.

This clone was seen once. The J gene is TRBJ1-3, the V gene TRBV25-1, with no clear D. Per the germline V gene, CDR1 is MGHDK and CDR2 is SYGVNS. The CDR3 runs 17 residues. V lost 6 bases and J 0 bases, leaving 18 bases between the germline ends. CDR3 loop: CASRQTGISLSGNTIYF. The CDR3 DNA reads TGTGCCAGCAGACAAACGGGAATATCGCTCTCTGGAAACACCATATATTTT.

The V gene is TRBV11-2, the J gene TRBJ1-5, with a possible D match to TRBD1 (5 bases). This CDR3 is 14 amino acids long. The V end was cut by 1 base, the J end by 8 bases, with 12 bases between. In germline, CDR1 is SGHAT, CDR2 FQNNGV. CDR3 DNA sequence: TGTGCCAGCAGCTTAGGTGTTGGGGGGGAGCCCCAGCATTTT. Residues: CASSLGVGGEPQHF.

This sequence joins TRBV27 and TRBJ1-1; tentative D call: TRBD1 (6 bases). The CDR3 sequence is 14 residues long. Trimming shortened V by 3 bases and J by 7 bases, and 15 bases separated the two germline ends. CDR1 is MNHEY, CDR2 SMNVEV, per germline (reference sequence). CDR3 sequence: CASSFKERGIEAFF. The CDR3 region has the DNA TGTGCCAGCAGTTTTAAAGAGAGGGGGATTGAAGCTTTCTTT.

The chain carries TRBV6-6 and TRBJ2-7; TRBD1 is a possible D gene (6 bases). The germline CDR1 and CDR2 sequences are MNHNY and SVGAGI (reference sequence). The V gene lost 5 bases and the J gene lost 3 bases, with 14 bases spanning the gap. CDR3 length equals 14 residues. CDR3 amino acids: CASSQRGQSYEQYF. Here the CDR3 DNA reads TGTGCCAGCAGTCAACGAGGACAGAGCTACGAGCAGTACTTC.

The rearrangement links TRBV5-8 to TRBJ2-3, with D possibly matching TRBD1 (6 bases). The ends were cut back, 1 base at V and 6 bases at J, with 18 bases in the middle. The CDR3 totals 16 residues. Germline values: CDR1 SGHTS, CDR2 YDEGEE. The CDR3 bases are TGTGCCAGCAGCTTGTACGCTAGCCCCCAGGGGGATACGCAGTATTTT. This gives the protein CASSLYASPQGDTQYF.